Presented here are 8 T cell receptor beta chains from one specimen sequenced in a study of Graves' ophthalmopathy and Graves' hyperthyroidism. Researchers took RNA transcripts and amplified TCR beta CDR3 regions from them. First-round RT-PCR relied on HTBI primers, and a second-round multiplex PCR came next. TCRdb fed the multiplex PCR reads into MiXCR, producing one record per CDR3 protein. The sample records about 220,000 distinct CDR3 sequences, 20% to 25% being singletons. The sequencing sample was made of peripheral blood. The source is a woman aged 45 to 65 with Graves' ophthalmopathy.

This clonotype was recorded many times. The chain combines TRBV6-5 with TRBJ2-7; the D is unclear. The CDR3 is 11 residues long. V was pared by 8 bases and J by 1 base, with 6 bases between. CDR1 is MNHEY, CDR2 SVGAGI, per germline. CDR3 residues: CASWLSYEQYF. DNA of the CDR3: TGTGCCAGCTGGCTATCCTACGAGCAGTACTTC.

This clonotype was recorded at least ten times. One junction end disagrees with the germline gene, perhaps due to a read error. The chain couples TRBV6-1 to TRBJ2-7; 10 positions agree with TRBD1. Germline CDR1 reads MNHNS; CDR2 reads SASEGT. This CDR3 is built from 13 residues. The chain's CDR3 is CASSEYRWDRGRF. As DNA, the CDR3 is TGTGCCAGCAGTGAATATCGTTGGGACAGGGGACGCTTC.

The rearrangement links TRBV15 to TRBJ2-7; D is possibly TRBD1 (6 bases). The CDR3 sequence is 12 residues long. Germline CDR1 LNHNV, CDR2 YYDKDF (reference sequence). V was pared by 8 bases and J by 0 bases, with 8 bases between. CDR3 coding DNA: TGTGCCACCGGGGGCAACTCCTACGAGCAGTACTTC. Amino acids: CATGGNSYEQYF.

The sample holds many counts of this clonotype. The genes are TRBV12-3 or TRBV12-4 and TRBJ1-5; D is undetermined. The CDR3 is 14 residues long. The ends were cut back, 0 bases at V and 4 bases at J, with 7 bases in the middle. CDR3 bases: TGTGCCAGCAGTTTAGCAGGGTTGAATCAGCCCCAGCATTTT. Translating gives CASSLAGLNQPQHF.

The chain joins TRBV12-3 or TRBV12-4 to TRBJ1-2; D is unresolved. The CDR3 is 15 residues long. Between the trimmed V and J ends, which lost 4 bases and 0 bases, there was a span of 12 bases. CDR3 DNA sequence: TGTGCCAGCAGTTCTCCCGCCGGGGCTAACTATGGCTACACCTTC. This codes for CASSSPAGANYGYTF.

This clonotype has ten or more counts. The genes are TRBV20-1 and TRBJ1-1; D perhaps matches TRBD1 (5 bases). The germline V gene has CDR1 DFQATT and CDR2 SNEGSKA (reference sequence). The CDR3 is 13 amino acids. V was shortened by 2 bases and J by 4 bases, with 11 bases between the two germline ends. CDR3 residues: CSARLGGITEAFF. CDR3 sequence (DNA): TGCAGTGCTAGATTGGGGGGTATCACTGAAGCTTTCTTT.

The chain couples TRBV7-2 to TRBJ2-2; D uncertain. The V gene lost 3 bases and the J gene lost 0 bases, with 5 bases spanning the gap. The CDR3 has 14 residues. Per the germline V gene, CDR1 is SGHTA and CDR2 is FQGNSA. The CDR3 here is CASSFQPNTGELFF. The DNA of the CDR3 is TGTGCCAGCAGCTTTCAGCCGAACACCGGGGAGCTGTTTTTT.

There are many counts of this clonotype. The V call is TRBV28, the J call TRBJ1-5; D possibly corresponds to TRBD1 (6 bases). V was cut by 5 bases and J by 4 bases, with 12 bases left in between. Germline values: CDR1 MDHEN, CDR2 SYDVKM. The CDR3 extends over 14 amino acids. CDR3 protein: CASSLGGRNQPQHF. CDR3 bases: TGTGCCAGCAGTCTAGGGGGTCGGAATCAGCCCCAGCATTTT. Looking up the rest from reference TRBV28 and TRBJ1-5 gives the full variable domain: DVKVTQSSRYLVKRTGEKVFLECVQDMDHENMFWYRQDPGLGLRLIYFSYDVKMKEKGDIPEGYSVSREKKERFSLILESASTNQTSMYLCASSLGGRNQPQHFGDGTRLSIL.